This TCR beta chain was sequenced for a study of shared clonotypes between healthy human individuals. Study information: Serving as donors were a couple of women and a few men, whose ages spanned 18 to 49.

Unsorted PBMC samples were amplified in replicate PCRs containing roughly 300 ng DNA, some 30,000 T cell genomes. TCRdb's table, derived via immunoSEQ multiplex PCR, lists solely in-frame clones and lacks some. This sample yields about 460,000 clones, of which more than 70% are seen a single time; 12% belongs to the top ten. Adult Caucasians living in Nashville, Tennessee made up all of the donors. Unsorted samples used tens of millions of PBMCs for genomic DNA. In regard to this clone: This sequence is one base from a far larger clone and is likely a read error.

Trimming took 2 bases from V and 9 from J, leaving 19 bases between them. The CDR3 spans 15 residues. The germline V gene has CDR1 SNHLY and CDR2 FYNNEI. The chain carries TRBV2 and TRBJ1-1; D not certain. This receptor was taken from a woman in her thirties or forties in good health. Some clones in this sample may be carry-over from other donors' samples. The specimen sequenced was PBMCs. CDR3 residues: CASSETKLGFPKAFF. Written as DNA, the CDR3 is TGTGCCAGCAGTGAAACTAAGCTAGGGTTCCCTAAAGCTTTCTTT.